These 21 T cell receptor beta chains originate from one sample sequenced in a study of CD8 T cells in ankylosing spondylitis. TCRdb itself ran the 5' RACE reads through MiXCR, one entry per CDR3 protein. The repertoire holds 250,000 or so distinct CDR3 sequences, with 18% as singletons. The source material was blood, either unsorted or a sorted T cell fraction (not recorded which). The receptors were gathered from a male donor with ankylosing spondylitis or in good health (not recorded which).

The V and J genes are TRBV29-1 and TRBJ2-5; weak D call: TRBD2 (5 bases). V lost 7 bases and J lost 1, with 19 bases in between. Germline V gene data show CDR1 as SQVTM and CDR2 as ANQGSEA. The CDR3 is made up of 15 amino acids. In nucleotides, the CDR3 is TGCAGCGCCTATTCCGGAGGAGACGTCCAAGAGACCCAGTACTTC. Residues: CSAYSGGDVQETQYF.

This clonotype showed up just a few times. The chain couples TRBV20-1 to TRBJ1-3, with D hard to call. Trimming took 1 base from V and 0 from J, leaving 13 bases between them. CDR3 length: 16 amino acids. Germline V gene sequence: CDR1 DFQATT, CDR2 SNEGSKA (reference sequence). Written as DNA, the CDR3 is TGCAGTGCTAGAGGGCAGTGGCAATCCTCTGGAAACACCATATATTTT. It codes for CSARGQWQSSGNTIYF.

This clonotype was observed a handful of times. The rearrangement links TRBV12-3 or TRBV12-4 to TRBJ2-3; TRBD2 might be the D (5 bases). The CDR3 has 13 residues. Trimming took 4 bases from V and 3 from J, leaving 8 bases between them. CDR3 nucleotide sequence: TGTGCCAGCAGTTGGTGGAGGACAGATACGCAGTATTTT. Its translation: CASSWWRTDTQYF.

Written as DNA, the CDR3 is TGCGCCAGCAGCCAAGACAGGTACACCGGATTGACTGAAGCTTTCTTT. Translating gives CASSQDRYTGLTEAFF. V and J are TRBV4-1 and TRBJ1-1; D not certain. V lost 0 bases, J lost 5 bases, and 16 bases lay in between. The germline V gene encodes CDR1 MGHRA and CDR2 YSYEKL. The CDR3 loop spans 16 amino acids.

This rearrangement joins TRBV21-1 to TRBJ2-5; the table names TRBD2, a call not compared with the DNA. TRBV21-1 is a pseudogene locus. This CDR3 comprises 15 residues. CDR3 sequence reads: CASSKGTSSQETQYF. Written as DNA, the CDR3 is TGTGCCAGCAGCAAAGGGACTAGTTCCCAAGAGACCCAGTACTTC.

This clonotype was detected many times. The rearrangement joins TRBV4-1 to TRBJ1-5; D gene uncertain. The V gene's germline CDR1 is MGHRA and CDR2 YSYEKL. The V gene lost 7 bases and the J gene lost 0 bases, with 13 bases spanning the gap. CDR3 length equals 15 residues. The CDR3 loop is CASKANRYSNQPQHF. The DNA for the CDR3 is TGCGCCAGCAAGGCGAACCGTTATAGCAATCAGCCCCAGCATTTT.

At least ten counts were recorded for this clonotype. The chain couples TRBV5-1 to TRBJ2-1; TRBD2 matches 12 bases. CDR3 length equals 15 residues. Germline assignment: CDR1 SGHRS and CDR2 YFSETQ. Trimming cost V 5 bases and J 6 bases; bases outside gene matches: 6. CDR3: CASRPWTSGINEQFF. The CDR3 nucleotides are TGCGCCAGCAGACCTTGGACTAGCGGGATCAATGAGCAGTTCTTC.

The V call is TRBV28, the J call TRBJ2-3; 12 nucleotides line up with TRBD1. CDR1 is MDHEN and CDR2 is SYDVKM in the germline V gene. This CDR3 has 16 amino acids. Trimming at V came to 3 bases and at J to 5 bases, leaving 6 bases not matched to a gene. The CDR3 here is CASSFWDRGRVDTQYF. The CDR3 nucleotides are TGTGCCAGCAGTTTCTGGGACAGGGGGCGAGTAGATACGCAGTATTTT. Full variable domain (missing parts from reference TRBV28 and TRBJ2-3): DVKVTQSSRYLVKRTGEKVFLECVQDMDHENMFWYRQDPGLGLRLIYFSYDVKMKEKGDIPEGYSVSREKKERFSLILESASTNQTSMYLCASSFWDRGRVDTQYFGPGTRLTVL.

The rearrangement links TRBV3-1 to TRBJ2-1; 8 bases are shared with TRBD1. The CDR3 length is 15 residues. The germline V gene encodes CDR1 LGHDT and CDR2 YNNKEL (reference sequence). The V gene end was trimmed by 1 base and the J gene end by 7 bases; junction bases not matched to a gene: 6. The CDR3 bases are TGTGCCAGCAGCCAAGTGGCAGGGGGCTGGAATGAGCAGTTCTTC. It yields the protein CASSQVAGGWNEQFF.

This clonotype was detected only a few times. J is TRBJ2-1 and V is TRBV10-2, with 7 bases identical to TRBD2. J lost 0 bases, V lost 0 bases, and 2 bases had no gene match. Per germline, CDR1 WSHSY and CDR2 SAAADI. The CDR3 runs 16 residues. Here the CDR3 reads CASSESGGSSYNEQFF. For the CDR3, the DNA is TGCGCCAGCAGTGAGTCGGGCGGGAGCTCCTACAATGAGCAGTTCTTC.

The rearrangement uses TRBV4-3 and TRBJ2-7, with TRBD2 identical over 10 bases. The trim removed 0 bases at V and 6 bases at J, leaving 8 bases unmatched. The CDR3 has 16 amino acids. Per germline, CDR1 LGHNA and CDR2 YSLEER. The CDR3 bases are TGCGCCAGCAGCCAAGATCGGAGGACTAGCGGCCCCGAGCAGTACTTC. Translation: CASSQDRRTSGPEQYF.

This sequence joins TRBV12-3 or TRBV12-4 and TRBJ2-2; tentatively, D is TRBD2 (6 bases). V lost 6 bases and J 5 bases, leaving 13 bases between the germline ends. This CDR3 is built from 14 residues. The CDR3, as DNA: TGTGCCAGCAGGGGGGGTACGGAGACCGGGGAGCTGTTTTTT. Protein sequence: CASRGGTETGELFF.

This clonotype occurred many times. V is TRBV6-5 and J is TRBJ2-6; 11 nucleotides match TRBD1. Germline CDR1 and CDR2: MNHEY and SVGAGI. The length of the CDR3 is 19 residues. V shed 6 bases and J 0 bases; nucleotides not matched to a gene: 10. CDR3 DNA: TGTGCCAGCAGCCCATCCCGGACAGGGGGCAGCTCTGGGGCCAACGTCCTGACTTTC. It is translated as CASSPSRTGGSSGANVLTF.

The rearrangement links TRBV6-1 to TRBJ1-5, with D possibly being TRBD1 (5 bases). The germline V gene encodes CDR1 MNHNS and CDR2 SASEGT. The germline V and J ends were trimmed by 6 bases and 7 bases, with 13 bases remaining between them. This CDR3 comprises 13 residues. The chain's CDR3 is CASRQGFGQPQHF. CDR3 bases: TGTGCCAGCAGGCAGGGTTTTGGCCAGCCCCAGCATTTT.

The table lists this clonotype with many counts. The chain has TRBV29-1 and TRBJ2-1; 9 bases align to TRBD1. Trimming cost V 4 bases and J 4 bases; bases outside gene matches: 5. CDR3 length: 14 amino acids. CDR1 and CDR2 (germline): SQVTM, ANQGSEA. In DNA form, the CDR3 reads TGCAGCGTTGGACAGGGGGTCTTTTACAATGAGCAGTTCTTC. Translating gives CSVGQGVFYNEQFF.

J is TRBJ1-1 and V is TRBV6-5; D is possibly TRBD1 (5 bases). This CDR3 comprises 11 residues. Trimming shortened V by 5 bases and J by 11 bases, and 12 bases separated the two germline ends. Looked up from germline, CDR1 is MNHEY and CDR2 is SVGAGI. CDR3 coding DNA: TGTGCCAGCAGTCCGGGGGGGGTGGCTTTCTTT. Its protein product is CASSPGGVAFF.

The V call is TRBV4-1, the J call TRBJ2-1, with D tentatively TRBD2 (6 bases). CDR1 and CDR2 from the germline V gene are MGHRA and YSYEKL. This CDR3 comprises 15 residues. V lost 4 bases, J lost 2 bases, and 12 bases lay in between. The CDR3 protein is CASSPGVLTYNEQFF. The CDR3 DNA follows: TGCGCCAGCAGCCCGGGGGTTTTGACCTACAATGAGCAGTTCTTC.

There are many counts of this clonotype. The rearrangement uses TRBV29-1 and TRBJ2-7; 7 bases match TRBD2. CDR3 size: 15 residues. The V segment lost 0 bases and the J segment 0 bases; nucleotides outside the gene matches: 5. Germline V gene data show CDR1 as SQVTM and CDR2 as ANQGSEA. The CDR3 nucleotides are TGCAGCGTTGAAGATCTGGCGGGGGACTCCTACGAGCAGTACTTC. Translating gives CSVEDLAGDSYEQYF.

This clonotype was counted only a few times. The chain links TRBV20-1 to TRBJ1-1; TRBD1 matches at 10 bases. Germline assignment: CDR1 DFQATT and CDR2 SNEGSKA (reference sequence). V was clipped by 6 bases and J by 4 bases; unmatched bases: 20. The CDR3 consists of 18 residues. CDR3 DNA: TGCAGTGCCCCCGGGACAGGGGATGGATTTGTGTTGAGCACTGAAGCTTTCTTT. The encoded protein is CSAPGTGDGFVLSTEAFF.

The chain has TRBV30 and TRBJ2-7; 9 nucleotides align to TRBD1. CDR1 is GTSNPN and CDR2 is SVGIG in the germline V gene (reference sequence). J gave up 3 bases and V 7 bases, and 1 base lay outside the gene matches. This CDR3 is built from 11 residues. The CDR3 coding sequence is TGTGCCTTGGGACAGGGCTACGAGCAGTACTTC. It translates to CALGQGYEQYF.

Many counts were recorded for this clonotype. The chain carries TRBV11-1 and TRBJ2-1; 15 bases are a match to TRBD2. Trimming cost V 4 bases and J 10 bases; bases outside gene matches: 17. The CDR3 has 19 residues. CDR1 and CDR2 from the germline V gene are SGHAT and FQDESV (reference sequence). Here the CDR3 DNA reads TGTGCCAGCAGCTCCCCGCCCGGGACTAGCGGGAGGCATAGGAAGGAGCAGTTCTTC. Translated: CASSSPPGTSGRHRKEQFF.